This TCR beta chain comes out of a study of Ad26.COV2.S vaccination and SARS-CoV-2 variants. Points from the study as a whole: The analyses of TCR breadth and depth may have understated the size of total T cell responses.

Using immunoSEQ multiplex PCR, the repertoire was profiled, and TCRdb retains in-frame clones only, with some absent. The data contain around 400,000 clones, approximately 89% of them singletons. With respect to this clone: Its antigen is as yet unknown.

Germline lookup yields CDR1 LNHDA and CDR2 SQIVND (reference sequence). Trimming shortened V by 3 bases and J by 1 base, and 6 bases separated the two germline ends. This CDR3 has 13 amino acids. The treatment: some 20 received Ad26.COV2.S at low or high dose, single or two shots; 5 received placebo; per-sample allocation not given. Samples were taken on day 63 after the first vaccine or placebo injection. The chain has TRBV19 and TRBJ1-1; D unclear. Material: peripheral blood, obtained in a trial of Ad26.COV2.S vaccine versus placebo. The TCR sequence derives from a person aged 18-60 years who received the Ad26.COV2.S COVID-19 vaccine or a placebo. The DNA of the CDR3 is TGTGCCAGTAGTATGTGGGGGAACACTGAAGCTTTCTTT. It encodes CASSMWGNTEAFF.